The 31 T cell receptor beta chains reported below all come from one sample, sequenced in a study of cytomegalovirus exposure and HLA in healthy donors (dated by TCRdb to between 2016 and 2019). The library was obtained by the immunoSEQ multiplex PCR assay. A mixture of 60 forward primers for TCR Vbeta segments and 13 reverse primers for TCR Jbeta segments was used in the multiplex PCR. The source is immuneACCESS, and TCRdb retained only in-frame sequences with V and J called. Part of the clones is not carried over; for the studies checked, unresolved V genes explain less than half of this, and the remainder is unexplained. The sample includes just over 200,000 clones, with approximately 85% observed a single time. Jointly, the top ten make up roughly 2.5% of the sample. The sequenced sample was PBMCs. The receptor source for this set is a woman in her forties in good health and CMV-seronegative.

Written as DNA, the CDR3 is TGTGCCATCAGTGCCAGGAGGGTCTGGTCCTACGAGCAGTACTTC. Protein sequence: CAISARRVWSYEQYF. J is TRBJ2-7 and V is TRBV10-3; D is perhaps TRBD2 (6 bases). Deletions cut 4 bases from V and 1 base from J, with 14 bases between. The CDR3 length is 15 residues. Germline values: CDR1 ENHRY, CDR2 SYGVKD.

This clone was picked up one time. The chain is built from TRBV2 and TRBJ2-1, with D tentatively TRBD2 (5 bases). This CDR3 is built from 12 residues. Trimming shortened V by 7 bases and J by 6 bases, and 10 bases separated the two germline ends. The V gene's germline CDR1 is SNHLY and CDR2 FYNNEI. The chain's CDR3 is CASIGLTNEQFF. The CDR3 DNA sequence: TGTGCCAGCATAGGACTCACCAATGAGCAGTTCTTC.

This chain joins TRBV6-5 and TRBJ2-7; TRBD2 matches at 10 bases. V was pared by 2 bases and J by 1 base, with 2 bases of the junction left unmatched. Germline V gene data show CDR1 as MNHEY and CDR2 as SVGAGI. The length of the CDR3 is 15 residues. CDR3 region: CASSYALAGSYEQYF. CDR3 in DNA: TGTGCCAGCAGTTACGCACTAGCGGGATCCTACGAGCAGTACTTC.

The chain has TRBV5-4 and TRBJ2-7, with 10 bases identical to TRBD2. The CDR3 runs to 14 residues. J gave up 6 bases and V 0 bases, and 3 bases lay outside the gene matches. Germline CDR1 and CDR2: SGHNT and YYREEE (reference sequence). The CDR3 loop reads CASSLGIAGGEQYF. CDR3 bases: TGTGCCAGCAGCTTGGGGATAGCGGGAGGCGAGCAGTACTTC.

CDR3 in amino acids: CASSTWTGTVRGYTF. In DNA, the CDR3 is TGTGCCAGCAGTACCTGGACAGGGACTGTGCGGGGCTACACCTTC. V and J are TRBV27 and TRBJ1-2; 8 nucleotides agree with TRBD1. CDR3 length: 15 amino acids. In germline, CDR1 is MNHEY, CDR2 SMNVEV (reference sequence). Trimming removed 5 bases from V and 8 bases from J; junction bases left unmatched: 13.

V usage is TRBV5-6 and J usage is TRBJ1-2; 8 bases line up with TRBD1. Germline V gene lookup returns CDR1 SGHDT and CDR2 YYEEEE. CDR3 length equals 13 residues. With V trimmed by 0 bases and J by 8 bases, 3 bases remained unmatched. CDR3 sequence reads: CASSLAGGRGYTF. The CDR3 DNA reads as TGTGCCAGCAGCTTGGCAGGGGGCCGAGGCTACACCTTC.

This chain joins TRBV2 and TRBJ2-5; D might be TRBD1 (6 bases). Germline CDR1 and CDR2: SNHLY and FYNNEI. CDR3 length equals 14 residues. Trimming removed 7 bases from V and 2 bases from J, with 14 bases in between. CDR3 DNA sequence: TGTGCCAGCAAGAGGGACATCCTACAAGAGACCCAGTACTTC. Translation gives CASKRDILQETQYF.

V usage is TRBV6-5 and J usage is TRBJ2-5; D is possibly TRBD2 (6 bases). Trimming took 2 bases from V and 6 from J, leaving 19 bases between them. The germline CDR1 and CDR2 sequences are MNHEY and SVGAGI. There are 16 residues in the CDR3. CDR3 region: CASSYTWTGDSKTQYF. For the CDR3, the DNA is TGTGCCAGCAGTTACACTTGGACGGGAGATTCGAAGACCCAGTACTTC.

The V gene is TRBV6-6, the J gene TRBJ1-1, with 7 bases aligning to TRBD1. V dropped 6 bases and J dropped 2; count of bases not matched to a gene: 6. This CDR3 has 14 amino acids. Germline CDR1 reads MNHNY; CDR2 reads SVGAGI (reference sequence). The CDR3 sequence: CASSSGTDNTEAFF. DNA for the CDR3: TGTGCCAGCAGCTCCGGGACAGACAACACTGAAGCTTTCTTT.

V is TRBV6-4 and J is TRBJ2-7; tentative D call: TRBD1 (5 bases). Trimming removed 3 bases from V and 5 bases from J, with 11 bases in between. CDR3 length: 13 residues. In germline, CDR1 is MRHNA, CDR2 SNTAGT. This CDR3 is CASSEGTGHEQYF. The CDR3 nucleotides read TGTGCCAGCAGTGAAGGAACAGGACACGAGCAGTACTTC.

This chain's CDR3 is CASSIGSQAYGYTF. The CDR3 region has the DNA TGTGCCAGTAGTATAGGGAGCCAAGCCTATGGCTACACCTTC. The V and J genes are TRBV19 and TRBJ1-2; the D is unclear. The V end lost 1 base, the J end lost 4 bases, and 10 bases lay between the germline ends. CDR3 size: 14 residues. Germline CDR1 and CDR2: LNHDA and SQIVND (reference sequence).

The chain links TRBV27 to TRBJ2-2; no definite D call. V shed 3 bases and J shed 2 bases, with 7 bases lying between them. Germline CDR1 MNHEY, CDR2 SMNVEV (reference sequence). The CDR3 spans 14 residues. CDR3 region: CASSLRVNTGELFF. The CDR3 nucleotides read TGTGCCAGCAGTTTGCGAGTCAACACCGGGGAGCTGTTTTTT.

The gene calls are TRBV12-5 and TRBJ1-6; TRBD1 is a possible D gene (6 bases). Trimming shortened V by 0 bases and J by 7 bases, and 16 bases separated the two germline ends. Germline CDR1 LGHNT, CDR2 FRNRAP. The CDR3 has 17 residues. CDR3 in amino acids: CASGLVLARGINSPLHF. DNA for the CDR3: TGTGCTAGTGGTTTGGTACTTGCTAGGGGGATCAATTCACCCCTCCACTTT.

This chain uses TRBV2 with TRBJ2-2, with D possibly matching TRBD1 (5 bases). The CDR3 consists of 13 residues. V dropped 4 bases and J dropped 4 bases, with 7 bases sitting between them. Per germline, CDR1 SNHLY and CDR2 FYNNEI. The CDR3 DNA sequence: TGTGCCAGCAGTGTAGGGGCCACCGGGGAGCTGTTTTTT. It yields the protein CASSVGATGELFF.

This sequence joins TRBV27 and TRBJ2-1, with TRBD2 matching 9 bases. Germline lookup yields CDR1 MNHEY and CDR2 SMNVEV (reference sequence). This CDR3 spans 16 amino acids. V was clipped by 4 bases and J by 3 bases; unmatched bases: 7. The CDR3 DNA sequence: TGTGCCAGCAGTTCTCTCTCTAGCGGGGACTACAATGAGCAGTTCTTC. As protein: CASSSLSSGDYNEQFF.

The gene calls are TRBV6-4 and TRBJ2-3; 7 bases align to TRBD2. Germline lookup yields CDR1 MRHNA and CDR2 SNTAGT. The CDR3 contains 15 residues. V shed 1 base, J shed 2 bases, and the junction held 3 bases outside the gene matches. In DNA, the CDR3 is TGTGCCAGCAGTGACTGGGGAGGGCCCACAGATACGCAGTATTTT. Translation gives CASSDWGGPTDTQYF.

The gene calls are TRBV27 and TRBJ2-1, with a weak D call TRBD1 (6 bases). Germline CDR1 and CDR2: MNHEY and SMNVEV (reference sequence). This CDR3 spans 16 amino acids. Trimming stripped 5 bases from V and 4 bases from J, with 18 bases between. As DNA, the CDR3 is TGTGCCAGCAGTCCAGCCGGGACACCCCATTACAATGAGCAGTTCTTC. This sequence encodes CASSPAGTPHYNEQFF.

V is TRBV7-9 and J is TRBJ2-1; D perhaps matches TRBD2 (5 bases). The germline V and J ends were trimmed by 5 bases and 3 bases, with 14 bases remaining between them. The length of the CDR3 is 15 residues. Germline V gene lookup returns CDR1 SEHNR and CDR2 FQNEAQ (reference sequence). CDR3 bases: TGTGCCAGCAGCACGGACTTAGCCTACTACAATGAGCAGTTCTTC. This codes for CASSTDLAYYNEQFF.

The table lists this clone with a count of one. The rearrangement joins TRBV18 to TRBJ2-7, with D unresolved. CDR1 KGHSH and CDR2 LQKENI come from the germline V gene. The CDR3 loop spans 13 amino acids. Trimming took 2 bases from V and 2 from J, leaving 7 bases between them. In nucleotides, the CDR3 is TGTGCCAGCTCACCAGGGCCGGCCTACGAGCAGTACTTC. Translated: CASSPGPAYEQYF.

The chain couples TRBV6-1 to TRBJ2-7; 7 bases line up with TRBD2. The germline V gene encodes CDR1 MNHNS and CDR2 SASEGT. V lost 2 bases, J lost 7 bases, and 11 bases stayed unmatched. This CDR3 has 15 residues. The CDR3 spells CASSESGGLAREQYF. The CDR3 DNA reads as TGTGCCAGCAGTGAATCGGGGGGTTTGGCTAGGGAGCAGTACTTC.

The gene calls are TRBV10-3 and TRBJ2-3; 14 bases are a match to TRBD2. The junction had 9 bases not matched to a gene; V was cut back by 4 bases and J by 6 bases. The CDR3 covers 17 residues. Germline V gene data show CDR1 as ENHRY and CDR2 as SYGVKD. CDR3 in DNA: TGTGCCATCAGTGGCACCGGGACTAGCGGGAGTTTGGATACGCAGTATTTT. It translates to CAISGTGTSGSLDTQYF.

The chain carries TRBV6-5 and TRBJ2-7; TRBD1 matches 7 bases. The V gene end was trimmed by 2 bases and the J gene end by 3 bases; junction bases not matched to a gene: 7. Per the germline V gene, CDR1 is MNHEY and CDR2 is SVGAGI. The CDR3 is 15 residues long. CDR3 nucleotide sequence: TGTGCCAGCAGTTACATGTTAGCAGGGGGCTACGAGCAGTACTTC. Translated: CASSYMLAGGYEQYF.

This chain uses TRBV29-1 with TRBJ2-7, with no clear D. V lost 0 bases and J 5 bases, leaving 17 bases between the germline ends. CDR3 length equals 15 residues. Germline V gives CDR1 SQVTM, CDR2 ANQGSEA. The CDR3: CSVEDVSDSTHEQYF. The CDR3, as DNA: TGCAGCGTTGAAGACGTAAGTGACTCTACCCACGAGCAGTACTTC.

The V call is TRBV7-9, the J call TRBJ2-5; 9 positions agree with TRBD1. The CDR3 extends over 16 amino acids. V shed 4 bases and J 5 bases; nucleotides not matched to a gene: 11. CDR1 SEHNR and CDR2 FQNEAQ come from the germline V gene (reference sequence). CDR3 region: CASSSPGQGNWETQYF. The CDR3 DNA reads TGTGCCAGCAGCTCCCCCGGACAGGGGAATTGGGAGACCCAGTACTTC. The full variable domain, completed using reference TRBV7-9 and TRBJ2-5, is DTGVSQNPRHKITKRGQNVTFRCDPISEHNRLYWYRQTLGQGPEFLTYFQNEAQLEKSRLLSDRFSAERPKGSFSTLEIQRTEQGDSAMYLCASSSPGQGNWETQYFGPGTRLLVL.

The chain carries TRBV27 and TRBJ1-1, with no clear D. Germline V gene data show CDR1 as MNHEY and CDR2 as SMNVEV (reference sequence). The CDR3 runs to 12 residues. V was clipped by 7 bases and J by 7 bases, with 13 bases between them. CDR3 sequence reads: CASIGVGIEAFF. The CDR3 coding sequence is TGTGCCAGCATCGGAGTCGGAATTGAAGCTTTCTTT.

This clone has just one count. This chain joins TRBV19 and TRBJ2-3, with 7 bases aligning to TRBD2. Germline trimming cut 3 bases from V and 1 base from J; bases unmatched to any gene: 7. CDR3 length: 16 residues. The germline V gene encodes CDR1 LNHDA and CDR2 SQIVND (reference sequence). As DNA, the CDR3 is TGTGCCAGTAGTATTAGATCTGCGGGAGGCACAGATACGCAGTATTTT. Translated: CASSIRSAGGTDTQYF.

The chain has TRBV27 and TRBJ1-3; D unresolved. In germline, CDR1 is MNHEY, CDR2 SMNVEV (reference sequence). This CDR3 comprises 11 residues. Trimming removed 8 bases from V and 0 bases from J, with 2 bases in between. The CDR3 bases are TGTGCCAGCCACTCTGGAAACACCATATATTTT. Translated: CASHSGNTIYF.

This rearrangement joins TRBV5-6 to TRBJ2-7, with 7 bases identical to TRBD1. Looked up from germline, CDR1 is SGHDT and CDR2 is YYEEEE. This CDR3 has 15 amino acids. The trim removed 4 bases at V and 0 bases at J, leaving 7 bases unmatched. DNA of the CDR3: TGTGCCAGCAGCCAGTCCGGGACAGCCTCCTACGAGCAGTACTTC. Amino acid sequence: CASSQSGTASYEQYF.

The V call is TRBV10-2, the J call TRBJ1-5; 9 bases map to TRBD1. V dropped 5 bases and J dropped 0; count of bases not matched to a gene: 11. The germline gives CDR1 WSHSY, CDR2 SAAADI. CDR3 length: 18 amino acids. The CDR3 sequence: CASSTTGGEGDSNQPQHF. DNA of the CDR3: TGCGCCAGCAGTACTACAGGGGGCGAGGGGGATAGCAATCAGCCCCAGCATTTT.

The V and J genes are TRBV5-4 and TRBJ1-2; 9 bases are a match to TRBD1. The V and J ends lost 4 bases and 12 bases, in that order; junction bases with no gene match: 10. Germline V gene data show CDR1 as SGHNT and CDR2 as YYREEE (reference sequence). This CDR3 is 13 amino acids long. This chain's CDR3 is CASSPGQGLGHTF. In DNA form, the CDR3 reads TGTGCCAGCAGCCCGGGACAGGGCCTGGGCCACACCTTC.

The chain joins TRBV5-1 to TRBJ2-2; D possibly corresponds to TRBD2 (6 bases). Trimming removed 6 bases at V and 2 bases at J, with 11 bases between. Germline-derived CDR1 and CDR2 are SGHRS and YFSETQ. This CDR3 has 14 amino acids. In nucleotides, the CDR3 is TGCGCCAGCACCGGGAGAGGAAACACCGGGGAGCTGTTTTTT. Encoded protein: CASTGRGNTGELFF.